A single sample is the source of the 11 T cell receptor beta chains below, sequenced in a study of graft-versus-host responses after intestinal transplantation (dated by TCRdb to the early 2020s). The time point tag for this specimen amounts to: cells obtained before transplantation from donor or recipient. The method was the immunoSEQ multiplex PCR assay. This is the immuneACCESS table as TCRdb keeps it, with only in-frame sequences that have V and J called. A part of the clones is gone; compared with another copy, unresolved V genes explain less than half, and the rest is unexplained. In this sample the table shows approximately 49,000 clones, roughly 90% of which occur a single time. The ten largest clones capture roughly 0.62% of the sample. Antigen specificity for these receptors is unknown. Sequencing was performed on unstimulated CD4+ T cells sorted from spleen or lymph node cells, taken before transplant. Receptors originate from a human donor who was the organ donor for an intestinal transplant.

Only a few counts were recorded for this clone. The chain has TRBV2 and TRBJ1-2, with 7 bases lining up with TRBD1. With V trimmed by 8 bases and J by 5 bases, 5 bases remained unmatched. The CDR3 is 12 residues long. Looked up from germline, CDR1 is SNHLY and CDR2 is FYNNEI. The CDR3 bases are TGTGCCAGCGGGACAGTTCTTTATGGCTACACCTTC. This translates into CASGTVLYGYTF.

The chain links TRBV19 to TRBJ1-5, with D unclear. This CDR3 spans 12 amino acids. V was clipped by 6 bases and J by 1 base, with 4 bases between them. The germline gives CDR1 LNHDA, CDR2 SQIVND (reference sequence). Here the CDR3 DNA reads TGTGCCAGTAGGGAGAGCAATCAGCCCCAGCATTTT. Protein product: CASRESNQPQHF. Full variable domain (remainder filled in from reference TRBV19 and TRBJ1-5): DGGITQSPKYLFRKEGQNVTLSCEQNLNHDAMYWYRQDPGQGLRLIYYSQIVNDFQKGDIAEGYSVSREKKESFPLTVTSAQKNPTAFYLCASRESNQPQHFGDGTRLSIL.

This chain joins TRBV7-9 and TRBJ2-2, with D maybe TRBD2 (6 bases). The CDR3 runs 16 residues. Germline V gene data show CDR1 as SEHNR and CDR2 as FQNEAQ (reference sequence). V was shortened by 2 bases and J by 1 base, with 11 bases between the two germline ends. The CDR3: CASSLRPGGNTGELFF. The CDR3 DNA reads as TGTGCCAGCAGCTTACGGCCCGGGGGGAACACCGGGGAGCTGTTTTTT.

The genes are TRBV2 and TRBJ2-3; 14 bases fit TRBD2. There are 16 residues in the CDR3. J gave up 6 bases and V 3 bases, and 5 bases lay outside the gene matches. Germline V CDR1 and CDR2: SNHLY, FYNNEI. DNA for the CDR3: TGTGCCAGCAGTGACGGGAGACTAGCGGGAGGGGATACGCAGTATTTT. Translated: CASSDGRLAGGDTQYF.

In regard to this clone: Other DNA sequences within the sample encode an identical CDR3. In DNA, the CDR3 is TGTGCCAGCAGTTTATCCGGGGGGCGCGGAGAGACCCAGTACTTC. Translation gives CASSLSGGRGETQYF. This rearrangement joins TRBV28 to TRBJ2-5, with D tentatively TRBD2 (7 bases). The V gene's germline CDR1 is MDHEN and CDR2 SYDVKM. Trimming stripped 1 base from V and 4 bases from J, with 13 bases between. The CDR3 runs to 15 residues.

V gene TRBV14 combines with J gene TRBJ1-1, with 12 bases matching TRBD1. There are 15 residues in the CDR3. V gave up 4 bases and J gave up 10 bases; unmatched junction bases: 10. The germline gives CDR1 SGHDN, CDR2 FVKESK. The CDR3 DNA reads TGTGCCAGCAGCCCTCACCCGGGACAGGGGGCGCGAGCTTTCTTT. Translating it yields CASSPHPGQGARAFF.

Details on this clone: This same CDR3 is encoded by further DNA sequences in the sample. This chain links TRBV18 with TRBJ2-1; the match to TRBD2 covers 8 bases. Per the germline V gene, CDR1 is KGHSH and CDR2 is LQKENI. V trimming: 4 bases; J trimming: 3 bases; junction bases outside the gene matches: 8. This CDR3 contains 16 residues. The CDR3 loop is CASSRNPGGIYNEQFF. In nucleotides, the CDR3 is TGTGCCAGCTCACGTAATCCGGGAGGGATCTACAATGAGCAGTTCTTC.

The J gene is TRBJ2-3, the V gene TRBV5-4; TRBD2 aligns across 7 bases. Germline CDR1 and CDR2: SGHNT and YYREEE (reference sequence). After removal of 6 bases from V and 3 bases from J, the junction contained 4 bases not matched to a gene. This CDR3 has 13 residues. The CDR3 region is CASTVSGTDTQYF. CDR3 coding DNA: TGTGCCAGCACCGTTAGCGGGACAGATACGCAGTATTTT.

The chain uses TRBV30 and TRBJ1-4, with 11 bases that match TRBD1. The J segment lost 11 bases and the V segment lost 3 bases, leaving 11 bases of the junction unmatched. The length of the CDR3 is 15 residues. Germline CDR1 and CDR2: GTSNPN and SVGIG (reference sequence). CDR3 amino acids: CAWSSTGTGGGKLFF. In DNA, the CDR3 is TGTGCCTGGAGCTCGACCGGGACAGGGGGAGGGAAACTGTTTTTT.

This clone was observed once. The chain has TRBV27 and TRBJ1-1; 8 bases map to TRBD1. CDR1 and CDR2 (germline): MNHEY, SMNVEV (reference sequence). The CDR3 spans 15 residues. Losses at the gene ends were 5 bases for V and 8 bases for J; bases not matched to a gene: 13. The CDR3 protein is CASSAPGTGAKEAFF. CDR3 nucleotide sequence: TGTGCCAGCAGTGCGCCGGGGACAGGCGCCAAAGAAGCTTTCTTT.

CDR3 amino acids: CASRNPLTRDEQFF. CDR3 DNA: TGTGCCAGCAGAAACCCCTTGACTAGGGATGAGCAGTTCTTC. V gene TRBV6-5 combines with J gene TRBJ2-1; D is possibly TRBD2 (6 bases). In germline, CDR1 is MNHEY, CDR2 SVGAGI. The CDR3 runs to 14 residues. The V end lost 6 bases, the J end lost 8 bases, and 17 bases lay between the germline ends.